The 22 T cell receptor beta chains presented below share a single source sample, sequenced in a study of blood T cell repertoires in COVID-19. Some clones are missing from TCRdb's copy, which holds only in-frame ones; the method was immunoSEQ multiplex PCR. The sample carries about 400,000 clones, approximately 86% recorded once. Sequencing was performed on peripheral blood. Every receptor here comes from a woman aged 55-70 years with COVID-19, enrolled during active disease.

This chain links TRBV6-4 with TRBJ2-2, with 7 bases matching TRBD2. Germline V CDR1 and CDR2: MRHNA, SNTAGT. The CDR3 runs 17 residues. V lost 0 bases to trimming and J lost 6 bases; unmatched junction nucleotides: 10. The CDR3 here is CASSDSSSGDGSGELFF. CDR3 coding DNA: TGTGCCAGCAGTGACTCATCAAGCGGGGACGGGTCCGGGGAGCTGTTTTTT.

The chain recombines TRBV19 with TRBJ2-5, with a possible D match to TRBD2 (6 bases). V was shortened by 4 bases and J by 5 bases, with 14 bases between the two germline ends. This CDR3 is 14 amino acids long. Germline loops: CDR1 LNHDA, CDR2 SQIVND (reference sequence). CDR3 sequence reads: CASSTLAEGETQYF. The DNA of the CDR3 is TGTGCCAGTAGTACGTTAGCGGAGGGGGAGACCCAGTACTTC.

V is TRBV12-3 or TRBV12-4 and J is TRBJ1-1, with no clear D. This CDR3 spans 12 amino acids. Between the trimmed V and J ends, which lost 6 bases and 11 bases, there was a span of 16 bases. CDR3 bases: TGTGCCAGCAGATCCGGTCCGACGGGGGCTTTCTTT. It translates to CASRSGPTGAFF.

The chain's CDR3 is CASSQTGAYYEQYF. CDR3 in DNA: TGTGCCAGCAGCCAAACAGGGGCGTACTACGAGCAGTACTTC. The V and J genes are TRBV3-1 (or the pseudogene TRBV3-2) and TRBJ2-7; TRBD1 matches 7 bases. From germline, CDR1 is LGHDT and CDR2 YNNKEL (reference sequence). The trim removed 2 bases at V and 3 bases at J, leaving 4 bases unmatched. The CDR3 is made up of 14 amino acids.

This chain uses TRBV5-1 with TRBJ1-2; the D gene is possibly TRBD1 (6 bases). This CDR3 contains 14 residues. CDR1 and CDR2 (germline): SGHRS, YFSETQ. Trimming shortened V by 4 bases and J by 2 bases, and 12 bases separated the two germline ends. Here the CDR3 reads CASSAGGLNYGYTF. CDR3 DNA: TGCGCCAGCAGCGCGGGGGGCCTCAACTATGGCTACACCTTC.

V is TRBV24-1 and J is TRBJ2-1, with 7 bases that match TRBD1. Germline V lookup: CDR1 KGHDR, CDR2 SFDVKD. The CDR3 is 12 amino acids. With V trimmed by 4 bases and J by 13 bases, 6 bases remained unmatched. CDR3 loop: CATSDFTGVQFF. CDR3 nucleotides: TGTGCCACCAGTGACTTTACAGGGGTCCAGTTCTTC.

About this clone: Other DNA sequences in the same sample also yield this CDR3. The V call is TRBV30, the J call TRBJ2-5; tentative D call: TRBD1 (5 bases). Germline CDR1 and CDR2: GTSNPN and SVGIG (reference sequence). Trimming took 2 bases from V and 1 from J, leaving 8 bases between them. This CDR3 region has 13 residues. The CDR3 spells CAWSRQGQETQYF. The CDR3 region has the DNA TGTGCCTGGAGTAGGCAGGGCCAAGAGACCCAGTACTTC.

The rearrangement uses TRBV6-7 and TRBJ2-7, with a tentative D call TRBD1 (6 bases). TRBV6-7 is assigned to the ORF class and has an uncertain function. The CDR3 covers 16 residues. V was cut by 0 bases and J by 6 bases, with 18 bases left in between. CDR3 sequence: CASSYSPRDNSFEQYF. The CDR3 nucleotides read TGTGCCAGCAGTTACTCCCCCCGGGACAACTCTTTCGAGCAGTACTTC.

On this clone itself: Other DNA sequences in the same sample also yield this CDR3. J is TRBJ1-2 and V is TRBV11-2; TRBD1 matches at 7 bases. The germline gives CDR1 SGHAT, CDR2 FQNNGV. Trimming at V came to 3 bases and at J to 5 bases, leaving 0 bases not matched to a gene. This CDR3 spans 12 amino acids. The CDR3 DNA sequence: TGTGCCAGCAGCTTGACAGGGTATGGCTACACCTTC. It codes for CASSLTGYGYTF.

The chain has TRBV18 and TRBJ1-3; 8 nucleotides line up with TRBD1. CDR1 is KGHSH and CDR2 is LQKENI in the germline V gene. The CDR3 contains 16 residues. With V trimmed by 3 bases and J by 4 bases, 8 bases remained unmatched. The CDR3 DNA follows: TGTGCCAGCTCACCGGGGACAGGCCTTGGAGGAAACACCATATATTTT. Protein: CASSPGTGLGGNTIYF. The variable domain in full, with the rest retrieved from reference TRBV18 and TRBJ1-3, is NAGVMQNPRHLVRRRGQEARLRCSPMKGHSHVYWYRQLPEEGLKFMVYLQKENIIDESGMPKERFSAEFPKEGPSILRIQQVVRGDSAAYFCASSPGTGLGGNTIYFGEGSWLTVV.

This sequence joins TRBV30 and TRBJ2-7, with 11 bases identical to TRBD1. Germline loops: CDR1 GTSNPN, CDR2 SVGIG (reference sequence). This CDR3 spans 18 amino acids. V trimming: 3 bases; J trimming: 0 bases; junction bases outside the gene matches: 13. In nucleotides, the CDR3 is TGTGCCTGGAGGACGACGAGGGACAGGGGGTTTAGCTCCTACGAGCAGTACTTC. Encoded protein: CAWRTTRDRGFSSYEQYF.

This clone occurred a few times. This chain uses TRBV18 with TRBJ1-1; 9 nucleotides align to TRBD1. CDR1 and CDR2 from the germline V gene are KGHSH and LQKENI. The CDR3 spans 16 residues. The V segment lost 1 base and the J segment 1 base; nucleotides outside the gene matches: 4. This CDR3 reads CASSPLTGGGNTEAFF. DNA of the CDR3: TGTGCCAGCTCACCACTCACAGGGGGCGGGAACACTGAAGCTTTCTTT.

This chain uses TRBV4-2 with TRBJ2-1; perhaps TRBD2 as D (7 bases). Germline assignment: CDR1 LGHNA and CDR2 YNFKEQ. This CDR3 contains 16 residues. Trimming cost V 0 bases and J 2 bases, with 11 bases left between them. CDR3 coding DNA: TGTGCCAGCAGCCAAGAGGAGGGGGGGGCCTACAATGAGCAGTTCTTC. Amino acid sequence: CASSQEEGGAYNEQFF.

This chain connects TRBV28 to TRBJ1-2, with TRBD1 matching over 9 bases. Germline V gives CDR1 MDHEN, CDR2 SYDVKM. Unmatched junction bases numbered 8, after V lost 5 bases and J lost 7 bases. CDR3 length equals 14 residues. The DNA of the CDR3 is TGTGCCAGCAGTCCCGGGACAGGGCGCGGTGGCTACACCTTC. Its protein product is CASSPGTGRGGYTF.

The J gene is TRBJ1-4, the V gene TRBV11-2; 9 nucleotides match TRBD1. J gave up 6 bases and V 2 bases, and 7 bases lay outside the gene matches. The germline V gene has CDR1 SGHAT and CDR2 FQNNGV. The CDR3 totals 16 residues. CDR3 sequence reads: CASSLPRGTGYEKLFF. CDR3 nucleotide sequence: TGTGCCAGCAGCTTACCGCGAGGGACAGGGTATGAAAAACTGTTTTTT.

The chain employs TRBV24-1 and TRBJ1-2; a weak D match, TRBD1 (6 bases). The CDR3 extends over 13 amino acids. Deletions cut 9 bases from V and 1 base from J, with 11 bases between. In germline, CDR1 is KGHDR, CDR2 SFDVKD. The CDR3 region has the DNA TGTGCCACCGGGACACTTCTTAACTATGGCTACACCTTC. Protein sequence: CATGTLLNYGYTF.

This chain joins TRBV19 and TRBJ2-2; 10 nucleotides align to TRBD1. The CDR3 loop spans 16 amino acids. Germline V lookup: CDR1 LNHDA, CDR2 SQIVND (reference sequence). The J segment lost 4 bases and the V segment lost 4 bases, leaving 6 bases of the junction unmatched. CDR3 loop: CASSKRQGASTGELFF. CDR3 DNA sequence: TGTGCCAGTAGTAAGAGACAGGGGGCTAGCACCGGGGAGCTGTTTTTT.

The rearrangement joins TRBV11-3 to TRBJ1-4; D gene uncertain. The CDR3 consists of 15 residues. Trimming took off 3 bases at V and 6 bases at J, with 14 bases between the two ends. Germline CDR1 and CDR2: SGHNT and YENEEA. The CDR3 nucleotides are TGTGCCAGCAGCTTGGGCGAATTAGTGGATGAAAAACTGTTTTTT. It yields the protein CASSLGELVDEKLFF.

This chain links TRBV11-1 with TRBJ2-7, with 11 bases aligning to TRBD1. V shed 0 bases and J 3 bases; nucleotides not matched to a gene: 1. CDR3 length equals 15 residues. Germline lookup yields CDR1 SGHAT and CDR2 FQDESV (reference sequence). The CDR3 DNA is TGTGCCAGCAGCTTAGCCGGGACAGGGGGCTACGAGCAGTACTTC. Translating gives CASSLAGTGGYEQYF.

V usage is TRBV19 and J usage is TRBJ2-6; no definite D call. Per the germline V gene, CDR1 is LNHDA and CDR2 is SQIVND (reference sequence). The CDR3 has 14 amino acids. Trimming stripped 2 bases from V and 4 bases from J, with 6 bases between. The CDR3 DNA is TGTGCCAGTAGTATATTAGAAGGGGCCAACGTCCTGACTTTC. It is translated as CASSILEGANVLTF.

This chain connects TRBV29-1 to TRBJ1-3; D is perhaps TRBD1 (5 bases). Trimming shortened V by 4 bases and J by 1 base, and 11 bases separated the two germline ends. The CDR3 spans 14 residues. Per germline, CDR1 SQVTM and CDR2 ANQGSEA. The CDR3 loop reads CSVADSKSGNTIYF. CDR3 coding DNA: TGCAGCGTTGCCGACAGTAAATCTGGAAACACCATATATTTT.

The CDR3 sequence: CASSRGLGTGELFF. The CDR3 DNA is TGTGCCAGCAGCAGGGGGCTGGGCACCGGGGAGCTGTTTTTT. V usage is TRBV6-5 and J usage is TRBJ2-2; TRBD1 matches at 8 bases. This CDR3 has 14 residues. Germline assignment: CDR1 MNHEY and CDR2 SVGAGI. V dropped 6 bases and J dropped 4; count of bases not matched to a gene: 4.